This T cell receptor (beta chain) appears in the sequencing data of a study of T cells in tumors after PD-1 blockade. Between the trimmed V and J ends, which lost 0 bases and 3 bases, there was a span of 10 bases. The length of the CDR3 is 15 residues. Germline CDR1 reads SGHRS; CDR2 reads YFSETQ. Assay used: immunoSEQ multiplex PCR; TCRdb lists only in-frame clones, some missing. Counted here are over 60,000 clones, around 67% occurring once; the ten biggest clones make up 4% to 5%. The chain carries TRBV5-1 and TRBJ1-3; the D gene is possibly TRBD1 (6 bases). Sequencing used PBMCs, obtained after anti-PD-1 treatment. The clonotype was recovered from a human donor with basal cell carcinoma. The CDR3: CASSLDGGRGNTIYF. The CDR3, as DNA: TGCGCCAGCAGCTTGGATGGGGGGCGTGGAAACACCATATATTTT.